This T cell receptor (beta chain) originates from a study of CD8 T cells in ankylosing spondylitis. With regard to this clonotype: Its antigen is unidentified.

Findings and caveats of the study: What seemed typical of ankylosing spondylitis blood was a TCR beta motif built from under 10 highly homologous variants. Disease-linked clones displayed a CD8+ phenotype and appeared relatively rarely in peripheral blood. Researchers reportedly found disease-linked clones significantly enriched in matched ankylosing spondylitis synovial fluid.

In germline, CDR1 is ENHRY, CDR2 SYGVKD. The CDR3 is 14 residues long. V gave up 4 bases and J gave up 6 bases, with 13 bases separating them. Quantitative molecular-barcoded 5'-RACE generated the TCR beta libraries. TCRdb used MiXCR to reprocess the 5' RACE reads, holding one entry per CDR3 protein. The sample holds around 150,000 distinct CDR3 sequences, under 45% seen once. J is TRBJ2-1 and V is TRBV10-3, with a weak D call TRBD2 (6 bases). The clonotype originates from a male donor with ankylosing spondylitis. Sequenced material: synovial fluid, either unsorted or a sorted T cell fraction (not recorded which). The CDR3 sequence is CAISGRGVSNEQFF. In DNA, the CDR3 is TGTGCCATCAGTGGGAGGGGTGTAAGCAATGAGCAGTTCTTC.